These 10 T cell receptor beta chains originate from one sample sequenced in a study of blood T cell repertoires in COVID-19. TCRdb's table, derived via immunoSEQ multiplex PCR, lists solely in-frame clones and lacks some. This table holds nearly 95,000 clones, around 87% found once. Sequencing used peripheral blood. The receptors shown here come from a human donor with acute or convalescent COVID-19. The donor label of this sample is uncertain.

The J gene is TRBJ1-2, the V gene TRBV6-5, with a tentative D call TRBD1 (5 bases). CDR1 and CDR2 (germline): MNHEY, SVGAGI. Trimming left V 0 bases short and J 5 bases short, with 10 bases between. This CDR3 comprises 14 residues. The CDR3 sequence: CASSYSAGWYGYTF. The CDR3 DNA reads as TGTGCCAGCAGTTACTCTGCAGGGTGGTATGGCTACACCTTC.

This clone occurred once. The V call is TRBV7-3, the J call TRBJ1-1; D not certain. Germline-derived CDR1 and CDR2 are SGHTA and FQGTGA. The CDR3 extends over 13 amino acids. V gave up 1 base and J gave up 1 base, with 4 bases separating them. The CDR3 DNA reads TGTGCCAGCAGCTTAAGGGCGAACACTGAAGCTTTCTTT. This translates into CASSLRANTEAFF.

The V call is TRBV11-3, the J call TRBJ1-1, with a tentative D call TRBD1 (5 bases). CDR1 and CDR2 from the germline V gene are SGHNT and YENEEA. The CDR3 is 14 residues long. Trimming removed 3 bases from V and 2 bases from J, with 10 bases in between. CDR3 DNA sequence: TGTGCCAGCAGCTTCGGCAGGGTTAACACTGAAGCTTTCTTT. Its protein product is CASSFGRVNTEAFF.

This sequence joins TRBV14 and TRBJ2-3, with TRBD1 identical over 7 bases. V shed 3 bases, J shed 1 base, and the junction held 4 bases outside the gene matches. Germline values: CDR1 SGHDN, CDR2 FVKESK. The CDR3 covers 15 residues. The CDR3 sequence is CASSHRQGGTDTQYF. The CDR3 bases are TGTGCCAGCAGCCACCGGCAGGGGGGCACAGATACGCAGTATTTT.

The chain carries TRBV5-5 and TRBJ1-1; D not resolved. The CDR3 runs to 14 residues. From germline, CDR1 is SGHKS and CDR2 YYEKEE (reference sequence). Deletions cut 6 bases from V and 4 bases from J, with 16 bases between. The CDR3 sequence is CASNAEGRSTEAFF. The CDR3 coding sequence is TGTGCCAGCAACGCGGAGGGTCGAAGCACTGAAGCTTTCTTT.

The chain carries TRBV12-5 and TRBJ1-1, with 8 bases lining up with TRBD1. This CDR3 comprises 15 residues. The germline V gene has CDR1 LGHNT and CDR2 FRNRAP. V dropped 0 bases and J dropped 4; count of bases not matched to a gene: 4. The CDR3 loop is CASGLVEQGGTEAFF. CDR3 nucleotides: TGTGCTAGTGGTTTGGTAGAACAGGGGGGCACTGAAGCTTTCTTT.

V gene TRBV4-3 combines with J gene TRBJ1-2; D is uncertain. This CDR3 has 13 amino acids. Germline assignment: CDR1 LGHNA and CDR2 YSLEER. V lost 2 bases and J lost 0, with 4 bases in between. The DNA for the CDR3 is TGCGCCAGCAGCCAATCTCCTAACTATGGCTACACCTTC. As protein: CASSQSPNYGYTF.

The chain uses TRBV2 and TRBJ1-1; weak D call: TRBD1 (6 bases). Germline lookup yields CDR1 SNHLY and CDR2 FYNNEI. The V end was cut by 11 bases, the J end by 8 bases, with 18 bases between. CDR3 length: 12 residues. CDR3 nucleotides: TGTGCCTCAGGGGTTATTAGACCCGAAGCTTTCTTT. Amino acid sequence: CASGVIRPEAFF.

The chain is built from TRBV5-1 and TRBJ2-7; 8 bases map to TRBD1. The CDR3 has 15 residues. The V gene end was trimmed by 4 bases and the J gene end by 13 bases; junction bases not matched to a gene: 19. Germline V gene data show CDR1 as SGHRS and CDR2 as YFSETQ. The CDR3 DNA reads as TGCGCCAGCAGCCCAGGTAGGGCTAAGACGGGACAGGAATACTTC. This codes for CASSPGRAKTGQEYF.

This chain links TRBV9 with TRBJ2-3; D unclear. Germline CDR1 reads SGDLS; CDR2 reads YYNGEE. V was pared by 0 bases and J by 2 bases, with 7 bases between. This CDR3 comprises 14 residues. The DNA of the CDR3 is TGTGCCAGCAGCGTAGTTGGGCTCACAGATACGCAGTATTTT. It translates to CASSVVGLTDTQYF.